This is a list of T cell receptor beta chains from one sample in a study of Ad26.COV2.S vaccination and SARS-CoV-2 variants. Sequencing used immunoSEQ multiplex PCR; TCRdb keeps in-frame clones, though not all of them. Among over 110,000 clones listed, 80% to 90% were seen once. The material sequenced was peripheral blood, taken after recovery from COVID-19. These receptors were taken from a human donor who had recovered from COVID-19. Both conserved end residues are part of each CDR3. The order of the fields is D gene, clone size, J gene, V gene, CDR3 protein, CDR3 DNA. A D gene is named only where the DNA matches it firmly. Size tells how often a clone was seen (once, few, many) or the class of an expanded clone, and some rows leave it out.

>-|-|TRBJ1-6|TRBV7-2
CASSQVPGRINSPLHF
TGTGCCAGCAGCCAGGTACCGGGACGGATTAATTCACCCCTCCACTTT
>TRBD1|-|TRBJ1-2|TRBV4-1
CASSPVTGGLYGYTF
TGCGCCAGCAGCCCAGTGACAGGGGGCCTCTATGGCTACACCTTC
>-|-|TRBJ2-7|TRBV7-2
CASSVAPGHPYEQYF
TGTGCCAGCAGCGTAGCACCGGGACATCCCTACGAGCAGTACTTC
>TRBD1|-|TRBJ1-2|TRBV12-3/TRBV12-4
CASSLYTGEGYTF
TGTGCCAGCAGTTTATATACAGGGGAGGGCTACACCTTC
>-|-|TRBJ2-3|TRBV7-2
CASSSESTDTQYF
TGTGCCAGCAGCTCGGAGAGCACAGATACGCAGTATTTT
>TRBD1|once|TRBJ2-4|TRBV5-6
CASSTGQGTPLAKNIQYF
TGTGCCAGCAGCACCGGACAGGGGACCCCCCTAGCCAAAAACATTCAGTACTTC
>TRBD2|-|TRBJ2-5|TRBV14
CASSQVEERGATPETQYF
TGTGCCAGCAGCCAAGTAGAGGAGCGGGGGGCCACCCCGGAGACCCAGTACTTC
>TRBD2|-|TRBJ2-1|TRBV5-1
CASSLSSGLAGGNEQFF
TGCGCCAGCAGCCTAAGTTCGGGACTAGCGGGGGGCAATGAGCAGTTCTTC
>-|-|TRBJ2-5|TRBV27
CASSSRQNLQETQYF
TGTGCCAGCAGTAGCAGACAGAACCTTCAAGAGACCCAGTACTTC
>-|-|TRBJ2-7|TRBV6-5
CASSYSTGIEQYF
TGTGCCAGCAGTTACTCGACGGGAATCGAGCAGTACTTC
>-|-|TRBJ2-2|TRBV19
CASSLVTGELFF
TGTGCCAGTAGTCTGGTAACCGGGGAGCTGTTTTTT
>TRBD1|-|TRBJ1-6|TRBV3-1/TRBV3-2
CASSRGTAGISSYNSPLHF
TGTGCCAGCAGCCGCGGGACAGCTGGAATAAGCTCCTATAATTCACCCCTCCACTTT
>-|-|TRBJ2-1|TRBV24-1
CATSGGNGQFF
TGTGCCACCAGTGGCGGAAACGGGCAGTTCTTC
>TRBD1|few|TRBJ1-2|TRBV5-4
CASSFPGQGQGYTF
TGTGCCAGCAGCTTCCCGGGACAGGGCCAGGGCTACACCTTC
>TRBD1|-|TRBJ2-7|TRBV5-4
CASSLGTAPYEQYF
TGTGCCAGCAGCTTAGGGACAGCTCCCTACGAGCAGTACTTC
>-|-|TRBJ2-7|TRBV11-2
CASSLDIYWTPYEQYF
TGTGCCAGCAGCTTAGATATCTACTGGACCCCCTACGAGCAGTACTTC